The T cell receptor beta chain under discussion was sequenced for a study of blood T cell repertoires in COVID-19. Per the germline V gene, CDR1 is MNHNS and CDR2 is SASEGT. There are 17 residues in the CDR3. V was clipped by 0 bases and J by 0 bases, with 12 bases between them. In Cohort 3, a recovered donor had either two negative PCRs, clearance, or symptom resolution. Assay used: immunoSEQ multiplex PCR; TCRdb lists only in-frame clones, some missing. The sample carries hundreds of thousands of clones, roughly nine tenths recorded once. The TCR sequence derives from an older woman who had recovered from COVID-19. The chain employs TRBV6-1 and TRBJ1-3; D not resolved. The sequencing sample was made of PBMCs or T cells enriched from blood (not recorded which). Here the CDR3 reads CASSEANSRHSGNTIYF. DNA for the CDR3: TGTGCCAGCAGTGAAGCGAACAGCCGCCACTCTGGAAACACCATATATTTT.